This T cell receptor beta chain was identified during a study of chemoradiotherapy in HPV16-positive cancers. The wider study: A couple of HPV16-positive patients' cells yielded candidate HPV-specific clones and common motifs.

Sequencing used immunoSEQ multiplex PCR; TCRdb keeps in-frame clones, though not all of them. The data show tens of thousands of clones, around 80% seen once. Study-wide results and caveats: The functional HPV-specific definition rests on just two HPV16-positive patients. For HPV16-positive patients, expanding HPV-responsive T cells associated with longer recurrence-free survival.

Germline CDR1 LNHDA, CDR2 SQIVND (reference sequence). The CDR3 has 13 residues. Between the trimmed V and J ends, which lost 9 bases and 4 bases, there was a span of 12 bases. To note about this clone: The antigen is not known.

V gene TRBV19 combines with J gene TRBJ2-2; possibly TRBD1 or TRBD2 for D (5 bases each). The sequencing used blood, collected from a patient who underwent chemoradiotherapy. This receptor was taken from a human donor with HPV-associated anogenital cancer. The CDR3 coding sequence is TGTGCCAGCGATCGTGGGGGCACCGGGGAGCTGTTTTTT. Protein sequence: CASDRGGTGELFF.